This TCR beta chain came from a study of response to subunit inactivated influenza vaccine. General study points: Every seasonal influenza vaccination brings in few new T cells, the authors suggested.

This clonotype was counted a few times. Its antigen is not known. TCRdb re-derived calls from the RT-PCR reads in MiXCR, one entry per CDR3 protein. The table includes around 790,000 distinct CDR3 sequences, approximately 22% detected once. The CDR3 runs 15 residues. V lost 5 bases and J 2 bases, leaving 13 bases between the germline ends. This chain uses TRBV12-3 or TRBV12-4 with TRBJ1-5; D may be TRBD1 (6 bases). Sample: PBMCs from blood, taken more than 4 days after vaccination. This clonotype originated in a man aged 45-65 years who received an inactivated influenza vaccine. The CDR3 sequence is CASSPQGPGNQPQHF. CDR3 in DNA: TGTGCCAGCAGTCCTCAGGGGCCGGGCAATCAGCCCCAGCATTTT.